Sequencing of this T cell receptor (beta chain) was carried out in a study of cytomegalovirus exposure and HLA in healthy donors. Study observations and caveats: Associated with cytomegalovirus, according to the listing, were around 160 TCR beta chains. Reports described diagnosis of cytomegalovirus status by the classifier as highly specific and sensitive.

Profiled with immunoSEQ multiplex PCR; TCRdb holds only in-frame clones, not every one. The data contain more than 250,000 clones, 80% to 90% of them singletons. Between the trimmed V and J ends, which lost 2 bases and 2 bases, there was a span of 7 bases. The CDR3 loop spans 14 amino acids. Germline V gene lookup returns CDR1 MNHEY and CDR2 SVGAGI. On this clone: Its specificity is unknown.

The chain uses TRBV6-5 and TRBJ1-5; D may be TRBD1 (6 bases). The sample consisted of PBMCs. The sequence derives from a woman aged 18-29 years in good health and CMV-seronegative. This CDR3 reads CASSYRTGNQPQHF. CDR3 coding DNA: TGTGCCAGCAGTTACAGGACAGGCAATCAGCCCCAGCATTTT.